This T cell receptor (beta chain) was profiled in a study of tumor-infiltrating lymphocytes in primary liver carcinoma. This clonotype showed up many times. The antigen remains undetermined. Trimming took 7 bases from V and 3 from J; bases not matched to a gene: 8. The CDR3 is made up of 13 amino acids. Germline values: CDR1 SQVTM, CDR2 ANQGSEA. Notes on the study in general: Top-250-clone fractions were significantly higher in tumors than in blood (p = 0.039). Whereas tumor region pairs overlapped more, tumor-adjacent and tumor-blood pairs overlapped less.

Extraction of RNA together with DNA used about 17-31 mg of unsorted bulk tissue. Treatment of the patients' primary liver carcinoma consisted of surgical resection. Making TCR beta cDNA involved around 540 ng total RNA and a constant-region primer. Three nested multiplex PCR rounds, a slightly modified ARM-PCR, produced the libraries for TCR beta. For approximately 11 cycles apiece, the opening two PCR rounds ran with TRBV1-TRBV30 forward primers and a C-beta reverse primer. One entry per CDR3 protein results from TCRdb running MiXCR on the multiplex PCR reads. The top ten clones hold 26% of a sample with more than 70,000 distinct CDR3 sequences, 69% of them seen once.

The sequence came from a man aged 35 to 55 with primary liver carcinoma and hepatitis B virus infection. The V call is TRBV29-1, the J call TRBJ1-2; 7 bases are a match to TRBD1. Sequences were obtained from tumor-adjacent normal liver tissue. The CDR3: CSAQGTEHYGYTF. In DNA, the CDR3 is TGCAGCGCGCAAGGGACAGAACACTATGGCTACACCTTC.